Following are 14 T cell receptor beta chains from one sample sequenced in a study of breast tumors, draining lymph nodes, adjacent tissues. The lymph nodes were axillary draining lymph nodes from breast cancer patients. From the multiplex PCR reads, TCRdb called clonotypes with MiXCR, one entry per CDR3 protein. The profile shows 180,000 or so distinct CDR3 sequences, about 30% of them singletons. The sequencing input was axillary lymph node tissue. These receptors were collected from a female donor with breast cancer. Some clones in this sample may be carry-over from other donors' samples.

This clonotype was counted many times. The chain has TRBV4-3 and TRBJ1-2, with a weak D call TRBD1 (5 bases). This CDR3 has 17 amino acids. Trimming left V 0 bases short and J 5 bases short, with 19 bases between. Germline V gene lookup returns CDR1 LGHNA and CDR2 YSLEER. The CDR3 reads CASSQDRGAHFGYGYTF. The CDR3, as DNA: TGCGCCAGCAGCCAAGATAGAGGGGCACACTTCGGATATGGCTACACCTTC.

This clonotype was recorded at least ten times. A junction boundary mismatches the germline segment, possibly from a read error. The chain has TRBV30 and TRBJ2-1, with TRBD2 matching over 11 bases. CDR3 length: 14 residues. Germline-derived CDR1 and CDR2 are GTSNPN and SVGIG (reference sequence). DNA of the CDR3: TGTGCCTGGAGGGGGCTAGCGGGAGGTAACTTAAGGGTCTTC. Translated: CAWRGLAGGNLRVF.

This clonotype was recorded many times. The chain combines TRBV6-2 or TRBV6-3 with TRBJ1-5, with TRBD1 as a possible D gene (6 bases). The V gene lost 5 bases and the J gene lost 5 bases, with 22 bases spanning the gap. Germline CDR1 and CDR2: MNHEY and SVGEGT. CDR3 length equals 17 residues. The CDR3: CASSVVGRGLFDQPQHF. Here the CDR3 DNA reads TGTGCCAGCAGTGTCGTGGGAAGGGGGTTATTCGATCAGCCCCAGCATTTT.

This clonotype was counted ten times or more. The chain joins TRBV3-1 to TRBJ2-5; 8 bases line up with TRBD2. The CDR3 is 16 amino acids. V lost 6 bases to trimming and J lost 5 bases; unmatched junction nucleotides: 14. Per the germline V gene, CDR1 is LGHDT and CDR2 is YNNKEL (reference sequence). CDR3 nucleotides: TGTGCCAGCAGGCGGGGGGATATAATGGTTAGGGAGACCCAGTACTTC. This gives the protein CASRRGDIMVRETQYF.

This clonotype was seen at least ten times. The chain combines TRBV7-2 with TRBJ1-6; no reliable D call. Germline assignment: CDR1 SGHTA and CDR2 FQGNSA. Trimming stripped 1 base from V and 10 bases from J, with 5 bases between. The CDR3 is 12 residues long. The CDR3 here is CASSLGESPLHF. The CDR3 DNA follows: TGTGCCAGCAGCTTAGGAGAGTCACCCCTCCACTTT.

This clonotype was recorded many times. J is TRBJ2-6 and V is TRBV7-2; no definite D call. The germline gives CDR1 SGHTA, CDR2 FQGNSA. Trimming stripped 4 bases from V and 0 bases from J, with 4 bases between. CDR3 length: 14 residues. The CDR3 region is CASSYISGANVLTF. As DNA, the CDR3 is TGTGCCAGCAGCTATATCTCTGGGGCCAACGTCCTGACTTTC. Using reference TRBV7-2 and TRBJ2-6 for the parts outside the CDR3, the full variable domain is GAGVSQSPSNKVTEKGKDVELRCDPISGHTALYWYRQSLGQGLEFLIYFQGNSAPDKSGLPSDRFSAERTGGSVSTLTIQRTQQEDSAVYLCASSYISGANVLTFGAGSRLTVL.

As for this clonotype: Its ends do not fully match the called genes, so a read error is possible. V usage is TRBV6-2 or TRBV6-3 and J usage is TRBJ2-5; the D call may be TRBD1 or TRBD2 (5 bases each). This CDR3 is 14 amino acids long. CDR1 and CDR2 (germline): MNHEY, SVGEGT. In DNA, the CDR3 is TGTGCCTGCAGTTACTCTGACGGGGCGGAGACCCAGTACTTC. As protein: CACSYSDGAETQYF.

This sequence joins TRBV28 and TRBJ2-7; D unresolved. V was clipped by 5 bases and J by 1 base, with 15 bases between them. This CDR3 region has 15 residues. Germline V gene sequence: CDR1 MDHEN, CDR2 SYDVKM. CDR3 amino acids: CASSPSKGQSYEQYF. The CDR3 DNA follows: TGTGCCAGCAGTCCCTCGAAGGGCCAGTCCTACGAGCAGTACTTC.

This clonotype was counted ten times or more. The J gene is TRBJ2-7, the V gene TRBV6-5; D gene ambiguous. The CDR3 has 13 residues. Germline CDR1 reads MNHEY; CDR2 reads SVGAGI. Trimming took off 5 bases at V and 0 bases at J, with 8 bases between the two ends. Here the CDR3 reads CASSRSTSYEQYF. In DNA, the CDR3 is TGTGCCAGCAGTCGCTCCACCTCCTACGAGCAGTACTTC.

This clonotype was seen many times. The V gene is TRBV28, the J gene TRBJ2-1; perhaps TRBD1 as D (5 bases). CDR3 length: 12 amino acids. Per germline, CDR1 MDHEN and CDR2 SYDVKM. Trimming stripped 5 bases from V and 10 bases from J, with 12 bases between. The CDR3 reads CASSPSGREQFF. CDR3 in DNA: TGTGCCAGCAGTCCCTCAGGGCGGGAGCAGTTCTTC.

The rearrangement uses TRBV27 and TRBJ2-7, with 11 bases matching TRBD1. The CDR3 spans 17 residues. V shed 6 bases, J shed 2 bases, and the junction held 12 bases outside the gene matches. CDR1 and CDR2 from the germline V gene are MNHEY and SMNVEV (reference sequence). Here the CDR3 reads CASSPLGGGQGAYEQYF. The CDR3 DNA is TGTGCCAGCAGCCCTCTCGGAGGGGGACAGGGGGCCTACGAGCAGTACTTC.

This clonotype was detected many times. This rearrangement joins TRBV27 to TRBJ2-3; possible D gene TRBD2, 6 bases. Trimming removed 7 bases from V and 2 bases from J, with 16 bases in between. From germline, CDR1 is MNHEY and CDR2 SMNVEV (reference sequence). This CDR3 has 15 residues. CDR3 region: CASTFSGVPTDTQYF. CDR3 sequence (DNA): TGTGCCAGCACCTTCTCGGGGGTCCCCACAGATACGCAGTATTTT.

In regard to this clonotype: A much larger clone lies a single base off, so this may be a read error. The chain's CDR3 is CASSYSKGYYCEQYF. The CDR3 nucleotides read TGTGCCAGCAGTTACTCCAAGGGTTACTACTGCGAGCAGTACTTC. The J gene is TRBJ2-7, the V gene TRBV6-2 or TRBV6-3; D is undetermined. V lost 0 bases, J lost 6 bases, and 15 bases lay in between. The germline V gene encodes CDR1 MNHEY and CDR2 SVGEGT. The CDR3 contains 15 residues.

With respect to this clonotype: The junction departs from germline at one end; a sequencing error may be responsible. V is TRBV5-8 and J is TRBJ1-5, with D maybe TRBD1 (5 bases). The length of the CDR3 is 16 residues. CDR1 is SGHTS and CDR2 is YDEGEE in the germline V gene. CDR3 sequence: CASSLLTRARGQPQHF. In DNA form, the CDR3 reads TGTGCCAGTAGCTTGCTTACCAGGGCGAGGGGTCAGCCCCAGCATTTT.